Given below is one TCR beta chain in context. The junction and the germline gene differ at one end; a read error may be behind it. The CDR3 contains 14 residues. Germline CDR1 and CDR2: LGHNT and FRNRAP. This sample is drawn from a study of cytomegalovirus exposure and HLA in healthy donors. The PCR had 60 Vbeta and 13 Jbeta primers. Only in-frame clones appear in the TCRdb table, and some are missing; sequencing was by immunoSEQ multiplex PCR. Here the sample spans over 90,000 clones, 73% being singletons. The chain carries TRBV12-5 and TRBJ1-6; D uncertain. This clonotype was sampled from a man in his forties or fifties in good health and CMV-seronegative. The source material was PBMCs. The CDR3 here is CASGPSYGSSPFHF. CDR3 coding DNA: TGTGCTAGTGGTCCATCATATGGGAGTTCACCCTTCCACTTT.